One sample yielded the 6 T cell receptor beta chains listed below, sequenced in a study of T-cell memory formation after mild COVID-19. One entry per CDR3 protein results from TCRdb running MiXCR on the 5' RACE reads. The sample has roughly 130,000 distinct CDR3 sequences; approximately 6.3% are singletons. The specimen sequenced was PBMCs or a T cell subset sorted from them (not recorded which). Source of these receptors: an adult woman who had mild COVID-19 (a few samples of this study predate the infection). Cell type and time point are not known.

Ten or more counts support this clonotype. The V and J genes are TRBV11-3 and TRBJ2-1; TRBD1 might be the D (6 bases). Germline V CDR1 and CDR2: SGHNT, YENEEA. CDR3 length: 16 residues. Trimming shortened V by 5 bases and J by 3 bases, and 17 bases separated the two germline ends. CDR3 bases: TGTGCCAGCAGCCCTCGGGCGAGACAGGACTACAATGAGCAGTTCTTC. Translation: CASSPRARQDYNEQFF. Variable domain in full (rest from reference TRBV11-3 and TRBJ2-1): EAGVVQSPRYKIIEKKQPVAFWCNPISGHNTLYWYLQNLGQGPELLIRYENEEAVDDSQLPKDRFSAERLKGVDSTLKIQPAELGDSAVYLCASSPRARQDYNEQFFGPGTRLTVL.

This clonotype was counted ten times or more. This chain uses TRBV5-1 with TRBJ2-7; the D call may be TRBD1 or TRBD2 (5 bases each). The V gene's germline CDR1 is SGHRS and CDR2 YFSETQ. The CDR3 runs 14 residues. V was pared by 5 bases and J by 3 bases, with 15 bases between. CDR3 sequence (DNA): TGCGCCAGCAGGGGGGACCAATCGGGCTACGAGCAGTACTTC. It translates to CASRGDQSGYEQYF. The full variable domain, in which reference TRBV5-1 and TRBJ2-7 provide the parts outside the CDR3, is KAGVTQTPRYLIKTRGQQVTLSCSPISGHRSVSWYQQTPGQGLQFLFEYFSETQRNKGNFPGRFSGRQFSNSRSEMNVSTLELGDSALYLCASRGDQSGYEQYFGPGTRLTVT.

This clonotype was observed a few times. The chain joins TRBV5-6 to TRBJ2-2; possibly TRBD2 for D (6 bases). CDR1 is SGHDT, CDR2 YYEEEE, per germline. This CDR3 is 16 amino acids long. The V end lost 2 bases, the J end lost 6 bases, and 17 bases lay between the germline ends. The CDR3 sequence: CASSFVDYWGPGELFF. The CDR3 region has the DNA TGTGCCAGCAGCTTCGTGGACTACTGGGGCCCCGGGGAGCTGTTTTTT.

The rearrangement uses TRBV7-8 and TRBJ2-7; 7 nucleotides line up with TRBD2. The J segment lost 6 bases and the V segment lost 3 bases, leaving 2 bases of the junction unmatched. From germline, CDR1 is SGHVS and CDR2 FQNEAQ. The CDR3 has 12 amino acids. CDR3 nucleotides: TGTGCCAGCAGCTTTAGCGGGCGCGAGCAGTACTTC. This gives the protein CASSFSGREQYF. Filled out from reference TRBV7-8 and TRBJ2-7, the complete variable domain reads GAGVSQSPRYKVAKRGQDVALRCDPISGHVSLFWYQQALGQGPEFLTYFQNEAQLDKSGLPSDRFFAERPEGSVSTLKIQRTQQEDSAVYLCASSFSGREQYFGPGTRLTVT.

Details on this clonotype: Relative to the germline gene, one junction end is altered; a read error may explain this. J is TRBJ2-7 and V is TRBV7-7, with unresolved D. The CDR3 totals 14 residues. The germline gives CDR1 SSHAT, CDR2 FNYEAQ (reference sequence). CDR3 DNA: TGTGCTAGCAGCCCCCTCCCCTACTCCTACGAGCAGTACTTC. As protein: CASSPLPYSYEQYF.

The chain has TRBV5-1 and TRBJ2-5; TRBD1 matches 9 bases. CDR3 length: 15 residues. V shed 0 bases and J 5 bases; nucleotides not matched to a gene: 5. CDR1 is SGHRS and CDR2 is YFSETQ in the germline V gene. In DNA, the CDR3 is TGCGCCAGCAGCTTGGCCGGGACAGGGCTGGAGACCCAGTACTTC. It is translated as CASSLAGTGLETQYF.